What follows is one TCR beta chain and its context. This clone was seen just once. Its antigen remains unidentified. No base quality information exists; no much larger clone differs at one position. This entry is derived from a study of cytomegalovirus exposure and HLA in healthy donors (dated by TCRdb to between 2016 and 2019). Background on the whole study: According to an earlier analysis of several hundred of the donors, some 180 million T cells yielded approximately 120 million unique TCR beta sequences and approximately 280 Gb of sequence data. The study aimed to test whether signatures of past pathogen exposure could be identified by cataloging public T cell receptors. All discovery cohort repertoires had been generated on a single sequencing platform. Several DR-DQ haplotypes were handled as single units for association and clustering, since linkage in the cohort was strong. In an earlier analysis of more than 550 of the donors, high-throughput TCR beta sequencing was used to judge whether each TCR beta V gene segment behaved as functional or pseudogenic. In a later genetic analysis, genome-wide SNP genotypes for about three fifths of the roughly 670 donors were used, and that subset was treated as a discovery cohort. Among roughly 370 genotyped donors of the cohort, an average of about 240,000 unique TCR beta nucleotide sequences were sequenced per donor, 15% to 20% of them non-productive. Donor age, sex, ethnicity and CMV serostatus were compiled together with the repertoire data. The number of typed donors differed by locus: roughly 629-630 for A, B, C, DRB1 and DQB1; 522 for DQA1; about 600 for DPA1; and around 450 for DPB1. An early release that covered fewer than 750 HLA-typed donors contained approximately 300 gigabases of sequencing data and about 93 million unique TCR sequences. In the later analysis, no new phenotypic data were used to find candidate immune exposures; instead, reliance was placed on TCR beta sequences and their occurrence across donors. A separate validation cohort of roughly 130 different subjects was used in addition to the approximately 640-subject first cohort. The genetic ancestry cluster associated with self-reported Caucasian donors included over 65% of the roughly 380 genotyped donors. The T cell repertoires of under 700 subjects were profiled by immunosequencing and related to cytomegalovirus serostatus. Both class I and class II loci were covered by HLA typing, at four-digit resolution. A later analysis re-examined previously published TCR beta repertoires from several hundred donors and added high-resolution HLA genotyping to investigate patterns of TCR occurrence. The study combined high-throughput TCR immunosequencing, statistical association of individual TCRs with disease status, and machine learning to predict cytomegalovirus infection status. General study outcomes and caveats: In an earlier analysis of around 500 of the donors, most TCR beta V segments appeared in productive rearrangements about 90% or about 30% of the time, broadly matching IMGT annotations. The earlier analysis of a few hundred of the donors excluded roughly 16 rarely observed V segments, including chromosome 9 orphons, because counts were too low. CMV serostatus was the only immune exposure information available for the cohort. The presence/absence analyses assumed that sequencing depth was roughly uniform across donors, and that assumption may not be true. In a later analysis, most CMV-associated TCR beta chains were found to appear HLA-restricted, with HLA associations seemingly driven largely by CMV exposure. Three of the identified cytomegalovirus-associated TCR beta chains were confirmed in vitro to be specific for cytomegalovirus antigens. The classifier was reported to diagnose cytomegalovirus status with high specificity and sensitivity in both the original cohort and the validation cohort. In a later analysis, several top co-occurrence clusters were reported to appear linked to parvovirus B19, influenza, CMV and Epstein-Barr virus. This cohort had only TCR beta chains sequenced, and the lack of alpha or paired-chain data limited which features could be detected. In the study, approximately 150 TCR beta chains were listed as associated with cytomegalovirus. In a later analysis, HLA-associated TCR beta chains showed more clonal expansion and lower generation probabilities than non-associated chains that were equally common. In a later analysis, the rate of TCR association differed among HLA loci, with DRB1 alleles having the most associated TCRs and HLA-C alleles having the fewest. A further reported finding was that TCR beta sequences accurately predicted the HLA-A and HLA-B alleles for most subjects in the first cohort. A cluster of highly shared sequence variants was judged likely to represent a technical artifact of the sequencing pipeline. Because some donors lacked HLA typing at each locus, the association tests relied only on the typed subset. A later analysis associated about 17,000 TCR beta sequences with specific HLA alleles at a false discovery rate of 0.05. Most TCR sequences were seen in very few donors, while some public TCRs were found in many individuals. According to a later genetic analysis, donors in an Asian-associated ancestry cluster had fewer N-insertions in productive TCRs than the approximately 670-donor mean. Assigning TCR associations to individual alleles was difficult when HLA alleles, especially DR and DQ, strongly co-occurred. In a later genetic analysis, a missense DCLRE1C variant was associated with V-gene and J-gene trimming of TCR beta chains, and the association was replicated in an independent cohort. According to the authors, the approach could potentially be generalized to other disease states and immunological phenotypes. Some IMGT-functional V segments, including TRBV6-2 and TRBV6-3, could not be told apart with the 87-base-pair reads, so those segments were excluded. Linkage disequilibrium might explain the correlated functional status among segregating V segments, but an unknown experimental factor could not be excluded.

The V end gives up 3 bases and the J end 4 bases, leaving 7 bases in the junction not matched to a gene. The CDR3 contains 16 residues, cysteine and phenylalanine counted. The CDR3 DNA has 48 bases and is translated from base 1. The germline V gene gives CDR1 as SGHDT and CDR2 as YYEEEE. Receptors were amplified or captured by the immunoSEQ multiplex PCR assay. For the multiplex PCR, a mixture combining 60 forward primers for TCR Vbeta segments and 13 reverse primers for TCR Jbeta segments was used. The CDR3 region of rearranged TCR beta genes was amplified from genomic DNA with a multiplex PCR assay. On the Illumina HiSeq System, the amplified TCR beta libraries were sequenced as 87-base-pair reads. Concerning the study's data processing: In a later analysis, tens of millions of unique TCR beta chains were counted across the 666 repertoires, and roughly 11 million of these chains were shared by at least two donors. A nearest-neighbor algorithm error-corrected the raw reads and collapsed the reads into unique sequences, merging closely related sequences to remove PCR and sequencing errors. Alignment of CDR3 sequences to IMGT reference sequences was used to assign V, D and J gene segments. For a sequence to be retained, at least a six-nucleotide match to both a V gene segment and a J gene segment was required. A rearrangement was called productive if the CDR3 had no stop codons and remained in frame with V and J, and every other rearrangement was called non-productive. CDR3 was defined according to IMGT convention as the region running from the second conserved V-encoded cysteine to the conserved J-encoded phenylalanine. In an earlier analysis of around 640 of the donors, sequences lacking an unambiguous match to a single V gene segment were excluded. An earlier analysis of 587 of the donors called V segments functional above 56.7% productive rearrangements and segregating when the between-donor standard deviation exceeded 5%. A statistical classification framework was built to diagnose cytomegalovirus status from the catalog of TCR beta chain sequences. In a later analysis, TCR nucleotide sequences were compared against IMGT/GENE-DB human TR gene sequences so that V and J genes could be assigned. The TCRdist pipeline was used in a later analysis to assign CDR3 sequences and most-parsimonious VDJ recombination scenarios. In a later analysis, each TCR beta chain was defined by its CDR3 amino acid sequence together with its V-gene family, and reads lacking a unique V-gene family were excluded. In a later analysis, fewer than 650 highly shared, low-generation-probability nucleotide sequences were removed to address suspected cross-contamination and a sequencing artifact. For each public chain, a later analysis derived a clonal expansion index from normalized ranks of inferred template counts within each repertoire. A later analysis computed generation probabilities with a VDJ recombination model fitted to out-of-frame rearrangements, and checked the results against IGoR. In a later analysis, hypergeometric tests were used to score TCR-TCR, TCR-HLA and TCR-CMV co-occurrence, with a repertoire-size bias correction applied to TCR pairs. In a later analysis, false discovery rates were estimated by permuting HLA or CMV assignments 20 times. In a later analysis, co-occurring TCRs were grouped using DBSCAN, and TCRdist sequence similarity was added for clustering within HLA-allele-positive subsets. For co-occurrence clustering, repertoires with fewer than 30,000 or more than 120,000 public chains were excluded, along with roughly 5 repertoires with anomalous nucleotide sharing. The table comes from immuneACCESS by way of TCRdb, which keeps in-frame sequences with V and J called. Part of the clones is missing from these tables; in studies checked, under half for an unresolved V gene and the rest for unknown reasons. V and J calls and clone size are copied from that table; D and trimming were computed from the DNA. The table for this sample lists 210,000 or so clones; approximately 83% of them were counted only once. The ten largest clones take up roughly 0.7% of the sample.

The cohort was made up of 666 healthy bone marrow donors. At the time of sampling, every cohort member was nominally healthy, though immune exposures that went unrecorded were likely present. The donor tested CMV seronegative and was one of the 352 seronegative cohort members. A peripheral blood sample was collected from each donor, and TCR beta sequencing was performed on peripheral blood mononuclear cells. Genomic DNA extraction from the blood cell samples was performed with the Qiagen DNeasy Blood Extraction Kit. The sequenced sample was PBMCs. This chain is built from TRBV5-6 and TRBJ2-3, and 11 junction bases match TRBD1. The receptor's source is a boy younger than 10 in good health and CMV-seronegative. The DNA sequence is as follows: TGTGCCAGCAGCTGGGGGACAGGGGGGCGGCCAGATACGCAGTATTTT. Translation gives CASSWGTGGRPDTQYF.